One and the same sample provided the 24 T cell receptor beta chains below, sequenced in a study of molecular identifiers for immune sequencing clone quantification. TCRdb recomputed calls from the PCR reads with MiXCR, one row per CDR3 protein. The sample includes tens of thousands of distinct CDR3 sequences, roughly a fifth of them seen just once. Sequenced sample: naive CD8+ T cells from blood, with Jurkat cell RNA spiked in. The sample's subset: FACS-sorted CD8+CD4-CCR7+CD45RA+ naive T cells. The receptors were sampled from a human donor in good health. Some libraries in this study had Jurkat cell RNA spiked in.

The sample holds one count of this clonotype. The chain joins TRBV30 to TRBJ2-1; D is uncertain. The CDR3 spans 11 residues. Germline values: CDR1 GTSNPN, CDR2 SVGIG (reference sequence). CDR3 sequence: CAFVLGTEQFF. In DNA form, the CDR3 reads TGTGCTTTCGTTTTGGGTACCGAGCAGTTCTTC.

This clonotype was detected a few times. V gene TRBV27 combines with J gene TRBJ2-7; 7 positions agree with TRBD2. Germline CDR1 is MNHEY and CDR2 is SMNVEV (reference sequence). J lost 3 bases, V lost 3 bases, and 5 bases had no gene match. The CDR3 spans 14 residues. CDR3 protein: CASSFGGGYYEQYF. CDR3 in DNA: TGTGCCAGCAGTTTTGGGGGAGGGTACTACGAGCAGTACTTC.

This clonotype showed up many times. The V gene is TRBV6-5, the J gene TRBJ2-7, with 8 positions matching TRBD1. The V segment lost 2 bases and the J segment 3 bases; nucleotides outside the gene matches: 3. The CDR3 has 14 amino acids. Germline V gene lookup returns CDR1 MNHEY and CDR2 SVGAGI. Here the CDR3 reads CASSYDTGGYEQYF. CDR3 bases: TGTGCCAGCAGTTACGATACAGGGGGCTACGAGCAGTACTTC.

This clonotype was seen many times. Here the CDR3 DNA reads TGTGCCAGCAGCCAAGATCCCGGGCCTGGAAACACCATATATTTT. The encoded protein is CASSQDPGPGNTIYF. The rearrangement links TRBV3-1 to TRBJ1-3; D unresolved. Germline CDR1 and CDR2: LGHDT and YNNKEL (reference sequence). Trimming stripped 0 bases from V and 2 bases from J, with 8 bases between. This CDR3 is 15 amino acids long.

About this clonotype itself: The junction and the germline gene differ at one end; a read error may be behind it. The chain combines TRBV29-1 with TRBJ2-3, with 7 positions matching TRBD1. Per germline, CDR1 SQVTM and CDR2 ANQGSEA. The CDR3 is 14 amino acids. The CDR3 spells CGVPGQMSIDTQYF. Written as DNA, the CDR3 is TGCGGCGTCCCGGGACAGATGAGCATAGATACGCAGTATTTT.

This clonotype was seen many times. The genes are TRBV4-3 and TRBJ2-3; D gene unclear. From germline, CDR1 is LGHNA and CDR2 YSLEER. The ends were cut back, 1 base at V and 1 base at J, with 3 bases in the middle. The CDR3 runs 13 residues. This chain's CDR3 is CASSQGRTDTQYF. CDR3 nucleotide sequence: TGCGCCAGCAGCCAAGGACGCACAGATACGCAGTATTTT.

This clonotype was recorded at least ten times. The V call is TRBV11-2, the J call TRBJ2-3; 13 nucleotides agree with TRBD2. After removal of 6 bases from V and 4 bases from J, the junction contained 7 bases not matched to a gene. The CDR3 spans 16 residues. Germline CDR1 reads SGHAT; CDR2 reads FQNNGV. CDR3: CASSLLAGGPADTQYF. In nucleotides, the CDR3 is TGTGCCAGCAGTCTACTAGCGGGAGGGCCCGCAGATACGCAGTATTTT.

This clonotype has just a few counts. In DNA form, the CDR3 reads TGCAGTGCTAGAGTGCAGGGCCCCGAAGCTTTCTTT. This sequence encodes CSARVQGPEAFF. The genes are TRBV20-1 and TRBJ1-1, with a weak D call TRBD1 (5 bases). Germline V CDR1 and CDR2: DFQATT, SNEGSKA (reference sequence). Trimming removed 1 base at V and 8 bases at J, with 11 bases between. The length of the CDR3 is 12 residues.

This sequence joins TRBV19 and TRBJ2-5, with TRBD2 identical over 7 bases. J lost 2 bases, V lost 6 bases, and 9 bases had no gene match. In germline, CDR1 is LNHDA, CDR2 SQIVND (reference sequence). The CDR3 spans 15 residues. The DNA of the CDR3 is TGTGCCAGTAGCTGGGGGGGGATGGGGCAAGAGACCCAGTACTTC. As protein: CASSWGGMGQETQYF.

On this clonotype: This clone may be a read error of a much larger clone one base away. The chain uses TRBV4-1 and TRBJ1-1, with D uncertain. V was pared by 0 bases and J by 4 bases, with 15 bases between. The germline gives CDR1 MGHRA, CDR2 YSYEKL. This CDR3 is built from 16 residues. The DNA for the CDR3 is TGCGCCAGCAGCCAAGATTTTTCCTGGAAGTTCACTGAAGCTTTCTTT. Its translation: CASSQDFSWKFTEAFF.

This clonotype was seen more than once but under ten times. The CDR3 loop reads CASGPGQGAHYFF. Written as DNA, the CDR3 is TGTGCCAGCGGTCCGGGACAGGGGGCTCATTACTTCTTT. This sequence joins TRBV6-5 and TRBJ1-1; 12 bases fit TRBD1. The CDR3 spans 13 residues. With V trimmed by 8 bases and J by 14 bases, 12 bases remained unmatched. The V gene's germline CDR1 is MNHEY and CDR2 SVGAGI.

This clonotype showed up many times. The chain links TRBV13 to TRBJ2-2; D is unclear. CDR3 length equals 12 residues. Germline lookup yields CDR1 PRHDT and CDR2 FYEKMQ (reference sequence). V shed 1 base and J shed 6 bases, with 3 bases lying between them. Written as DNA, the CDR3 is TGTGCCAGCAGCTTAGCACCCGGGGAGCTGTTTTTT. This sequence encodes CASSLAPGELFF.

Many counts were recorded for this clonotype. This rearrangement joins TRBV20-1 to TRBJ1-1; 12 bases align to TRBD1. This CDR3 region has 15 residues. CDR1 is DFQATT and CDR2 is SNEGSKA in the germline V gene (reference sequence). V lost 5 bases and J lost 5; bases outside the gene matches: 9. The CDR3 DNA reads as TGCAGTGCTGTGGGACAGGGGGCGGAGGGGACTGAAGCTTTCTTT. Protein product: CSAVGQGAEGTEAFF.

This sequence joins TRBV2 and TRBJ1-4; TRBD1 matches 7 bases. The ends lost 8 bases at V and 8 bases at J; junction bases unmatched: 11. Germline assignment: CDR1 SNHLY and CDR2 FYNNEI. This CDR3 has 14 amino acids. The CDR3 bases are TGTGCCAGCGGACCGACAGGGTACCTAGAAAAACTGTTTTTT. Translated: CASGPTGYLEKLFF. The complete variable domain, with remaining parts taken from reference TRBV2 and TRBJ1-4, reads EPEVTQTPSHQVTQMGQEVILRCVPISNHLYFYWYRQILGQKVEFLVSFYNNEISEKSEIFDDQFSVERPDGSNFTLKIRSTKLEDSAMYFCASGPTGYLEKLFFGSGTQLSVL.

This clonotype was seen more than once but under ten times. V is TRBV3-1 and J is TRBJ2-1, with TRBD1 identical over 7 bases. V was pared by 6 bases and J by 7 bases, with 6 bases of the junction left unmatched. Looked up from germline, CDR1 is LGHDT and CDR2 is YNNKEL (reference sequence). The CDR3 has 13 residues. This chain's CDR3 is CASSQTGVNEQFF. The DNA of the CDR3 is TGTGCCAGCAGTCAAACAGGGGTTAATGAGCAGTTCTTC.

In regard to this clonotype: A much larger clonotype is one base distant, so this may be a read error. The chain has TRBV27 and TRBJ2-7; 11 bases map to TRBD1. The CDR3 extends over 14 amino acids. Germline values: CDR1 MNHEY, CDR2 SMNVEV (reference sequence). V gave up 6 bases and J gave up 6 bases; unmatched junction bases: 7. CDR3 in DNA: TGTGCCAGCAGGTCCGGACAGGGGGCCTGCGAGCAGTACTTC. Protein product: CASRSGQGACEQYF.

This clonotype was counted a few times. CDR3 protein: CASSVEGDSWEQYF. CDR3 nucleotides: TGTGCCAGCAGCGTCGAGGGGGATTCGTGGGAGCAGTACTTC. The chain couples TRBV9 to TRBJ2-7; D might be TRBD1 (6 bases). The V gene's germline CDR1 is SGDLS and CDR2 YYNGEE. The CDR3 runs to 14 residues. Trimming shortened V by 2 bases and J by 7 bases, and 16 bases separated the two germline ends.

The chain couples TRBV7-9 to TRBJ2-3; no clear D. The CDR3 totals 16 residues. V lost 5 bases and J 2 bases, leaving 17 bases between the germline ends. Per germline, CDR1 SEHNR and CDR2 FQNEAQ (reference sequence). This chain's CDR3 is CASSPGPNPYTDTQYF. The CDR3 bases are TGTGCCAGCAGCCCCGGCCCCAACCCATACACAGATACGCAGTATTTT.

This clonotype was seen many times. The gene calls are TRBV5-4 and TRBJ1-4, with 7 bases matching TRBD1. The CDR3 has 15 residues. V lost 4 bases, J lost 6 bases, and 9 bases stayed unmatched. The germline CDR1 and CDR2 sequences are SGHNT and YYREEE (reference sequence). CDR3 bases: TGTGCCAGCAGCCCGACAGGGTCTAGGGATGAAAAACTGTTTTTT. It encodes CASSPTGSRDEKLFF.

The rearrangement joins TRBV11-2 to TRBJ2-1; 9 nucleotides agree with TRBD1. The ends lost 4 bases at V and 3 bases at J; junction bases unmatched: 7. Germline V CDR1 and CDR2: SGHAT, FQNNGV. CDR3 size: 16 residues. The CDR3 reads CASSSPTGGGYNEQFF. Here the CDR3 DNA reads TGTGCCAGCAGCTCACCGACAGGGGGAGGCTACAATGAGCAGTTCTTC.

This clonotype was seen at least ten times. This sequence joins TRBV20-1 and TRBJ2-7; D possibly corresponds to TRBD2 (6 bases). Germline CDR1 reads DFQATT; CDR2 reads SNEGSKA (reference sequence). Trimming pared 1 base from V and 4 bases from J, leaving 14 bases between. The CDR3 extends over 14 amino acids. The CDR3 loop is CSARGVSSGYEQYF. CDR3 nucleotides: TGCAGTGCTAGAGGGGTTAGTAGCGGTTACGAGCAGTACTTC.

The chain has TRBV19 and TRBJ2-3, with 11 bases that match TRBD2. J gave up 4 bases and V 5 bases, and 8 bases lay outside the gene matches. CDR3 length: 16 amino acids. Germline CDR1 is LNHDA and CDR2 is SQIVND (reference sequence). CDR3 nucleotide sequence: TGTGCCAGTAGTCCCTCCGGGACTAGCGGCTCAGATACGCAGTATTTT. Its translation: CASSPSGTSGSDTQYF.

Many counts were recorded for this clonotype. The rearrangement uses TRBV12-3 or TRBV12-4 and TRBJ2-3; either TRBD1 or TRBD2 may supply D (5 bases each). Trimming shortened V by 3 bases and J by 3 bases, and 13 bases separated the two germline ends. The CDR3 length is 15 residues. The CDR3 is CASSLVLWGTDTQYF. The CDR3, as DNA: TGTGCCAGCAGTTTGGTCCTATGGGGGACAGATACGCAGTATTTT.

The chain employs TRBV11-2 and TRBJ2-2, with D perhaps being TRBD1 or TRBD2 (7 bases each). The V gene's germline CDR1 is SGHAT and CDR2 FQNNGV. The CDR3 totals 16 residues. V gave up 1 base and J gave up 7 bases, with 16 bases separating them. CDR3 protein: CASSLVSGGVYGELFF. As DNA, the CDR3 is TGTGCCAGCAGCTTAGTATCAGGGGGGGTCTACGGGGAGCTGTTTTTT.